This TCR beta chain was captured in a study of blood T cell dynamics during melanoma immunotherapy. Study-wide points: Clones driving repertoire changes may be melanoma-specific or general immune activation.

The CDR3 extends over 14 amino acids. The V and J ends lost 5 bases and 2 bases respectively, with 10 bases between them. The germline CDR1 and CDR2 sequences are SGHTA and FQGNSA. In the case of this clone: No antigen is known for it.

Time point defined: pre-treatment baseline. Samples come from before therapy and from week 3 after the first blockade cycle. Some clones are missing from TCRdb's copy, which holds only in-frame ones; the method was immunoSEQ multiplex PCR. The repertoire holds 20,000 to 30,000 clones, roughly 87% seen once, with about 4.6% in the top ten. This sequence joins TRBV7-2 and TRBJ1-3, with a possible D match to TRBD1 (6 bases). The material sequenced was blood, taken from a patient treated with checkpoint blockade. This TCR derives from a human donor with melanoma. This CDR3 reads CASSRGAAGNTIYF. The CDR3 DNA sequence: TGTGCCAGCAGCCGGGGGGCCGCTGGAAACACCATATATTTT.